This T cell receptor (beta chain) was found in a study of technical replicates of blood from a handful of donors. Here immunoSEQ multiplex PCR was the method, and the copy in TCRdb shows in-frame clones only, minus some. The sample includes some 80,000 clones, around 92% of them seen just once. This clone was seen only a few times. The clonotype was recovered from a human donor in good health. Sequenced: T cells isolated from PBMCs.

The CDR3, as DNA: TGCGCCAGCAGCTTGGAGACAGGGGCTGGGCAGTTCTTC. Protein sequence: CASSLETGAGQFF. The genes are TRBV5-1 and TRBJ2-1; 8 positions agree with TRBD1. This CDR3 contains 13 residues. Unmatched junction bases numbered 5, after V lost 0 bases and J lost 12 bases. Germline CDR1 and CDR2: SGHRS and YFSETQ.